The 21 T cell receptor beta chains in this list originate from one sample, sequenced in a study of blood T cells in healthy people across ages. For the second PCR, which ran for roughly 7 to 11 cycles, a sample-barcoded 5' primer and a J-beta primer mix were used. In TCRdb, the 5' RACE reads were re-called with MiXCR into one record per CDR3 protein. Here the sample spans 550,000 to 700,000 distinct CDR3 sequences, 27% being singletons. The sequencing input was blood. The receptor source for this set is a woman between 70 and 85 years old in good health.

The chain couples TRBV29-1 to TRBJ2-5; weak D call: TRBD2 (5 bases). Germline V CDR1 and CDR2: SQVTM, ANQGSEA. CDR3 size: 14 residues. Trimming pared 3 bases from V and 1 base from J, leaving 12 bases between. The CDR3 DNA follows: TGCAGCGTTGAGGGAGTCGGATCCCAAGAGACCCAGTACTTC. Its translation: CSVEGVGSQETQYF.

Points on this clonotype: An end of the junction does not agree with germline; a read error may underlie this. In DNA, the CDR3 is TGTGCCAGCAGTTACTCGAATCAGGGGAATGGGCAGTTCTTC. Its protein product is CASSYSNQGNGQFF. The chain recombines TRBV6-2 or TRBV6-3 with TRBJ2-1, with D maybe TRBD1 (6 bases). CDR1 is MNHEY and CDR2 is SVGEGT in the germline V gene. The CDR3 spans 14 residues.

This clonotype appeared a few times. Sequence at one end of the junction differs from germline and may be a read error. This chain joins TRBV4-3 and TRBJ2-1, with 14 nucleotides matching TRBD2. The CDR3 contains 18 residues. The germline CDR1 and CDR2 sequences are LGHNA and YSLEER. CDR3 DNA: TGCGCTAGCAGCTCTCGACTAGCGGGGGGGCCTCTCGACAGTGAGCAGTTCTTC. Its translation: CASSSRLAGGPLDSEQFF.

The V gene is TRBV20-1, the J gene TRBJ1-5; no firm D call. V was clipped by 2 bases and J by 2 bases, with 13 bases between them. Per germline, CDR1 DFQATT and CDR2 SNEGSKA (reference sequence). This CDR3 has 15 residues. The CDR3 DNA is TGCAGTGCTAGAATGGGGTATACGGGCAATCAGCCCCAGCATTTT. Translated: CSARMGYTGNQPQHF.

The rearrangement uses TRBV20-1 and TRBJ2-5; TRBD1 agrees at 10 bases. The trim removed 3 bases at V and 3 bases at J, leaving 7 bases unmatched. There are 15 residues in the CDR3. CDR1 and CDR2 (germline): DFQATT, SNEGSKA (reference sequence). The CDR3 bases are TGCAGTGCTAGCGACAGGGGGCGCAGTAAAGAGACCCAGTACTTC. This gives the protein CSASDRGRSKETQYF.

This clonotype has just a few counts. The CDR3 is CASSLSWGKNTEAFF. As DNA, the CDR3 is TGTGCCAGCAGCTTATCGTGGGGGAAGAACACTGAAGCTTTCTTT. J is TRBJ1-1 and V is TRBV7-8; TRBD1 is a possible D gene (5 bases). Germline CDR1 SGHVS, CDR2 FQNEAQ. V lost 2 bases to trimming and J lost 1 base, with 11 bases between them. The CDR3 spans 15 residues.

In this sample, this clonotype turned up a few times. This chain joins TRBV5-1 and TRBJ2-1; the match to TRBD2 covers 10 bases. Germline CDR1 is SGHRS and CDR2 is YFSETQ. The ends lost 0 bases at V and 4 bases at J; junction bases unmatched: 7. This CDR3 is built from 17 residues. The DNA for the CDR3 is TGCGCCAGCAGCTTGGAGCTAGCGGGAGTTGGGTACAATGAGCAGTTCTTC. Its protein is CASSLELAGVGYNEQFF. The entire variable domain, with the rest obtained from reference TRBV5-1 and TRBJ2-1, is as follows: KAGVTQTPRYLIKTRGQQVTLSCSPISGHRSVSWYQQTPGQGLQFLFEYFSETQRNKGNFPGRFSGRQFSNSRSEMNVSTLELGDSALYLCASSLELAGVGYNEQFFGPGTRLTVL.

This clonotype was picked up a small number of times. The V call is TRBV29-1, the J call TRBJ2-5, with 9 positions matching TRBD1. V gave up 6 bases and J gave up 7 bases; unmatched junction bases: 12. The CDR3 covers 14 residues. The germline V gene encodes CDR1 SQVTM and CDR2 ANQGSEA. As DNA, the CDR3 is TGCAGCGTCTCCCAGGACAGGGGCGCTGGGACCCAGTACTTC. This translates into CSVSQDRGAGTQYF.

Concerning this clonotype: The junction and the germline gene differ at one end; a read error may be behind it. The chain uses TRBV6-1 and TRBJ1-1, with unresolved D. Germline values: CDR1 MNHNS, CDR2 SASEGT. This CDR3 comprises 13 residues. CDR3 sequence reads: CVSSEVLNTEAFF. DNA of the CDR3: TGCGTCAGCAGTGAAGTTTTGAACACTGAAGCTTTCTTT.

This clonotype was detected a few times. The chain joins TRBV7-3 to TRBJ2-7, with 9 bases matching TRBD2. The length of the CDR3 is 16 residues. The ends lost 5 bases at V and 3 bases at J; junction bases unmatched: 11. Germline loops: CDR1 SGHTA, CDR2 FQGTGA. The CDR3 sequence is CASSPGGLAGSYEQYF. For the CDR3, the DNA is TGTGCCAGCAGCCCCGGTGGCCTAGCGGGAAGCTACGAGCAGTACTTC.

The rearrangement links TRBV5-1 to TRBJ1-6; D is uncertain. Trimming removed 1 base from V and 6 bases from J, with 8 bases in between. The germline CDR1 and CDR2 sequences are SGHRS and YFSETQ. The CDR3 spans 14 residues. The CDR3 spells CASSLNGVNSPLHF. The CDR3 coding sequence is TGCGCCAGCAGCTTGAACGGAGTTAATTCACCCCTCCACTTT.

For this clonotype: Relative to the germline gene, one junction end is altered; a read error may explain this. The chain couples TRBV7-9 to TRBJ1-3, with D possibly TRBD1 on 5 matching bases. The CDR3 length is 16 residues. Germline-derived CDR1 and CDR2 are SEHNR and FQNEAQ (reference sequence). The CDR3 loop is CASSLGVPGSGNTIYF. As DNA, the CDR3 is TGCGCCAGCAGCTTGGGGGTCCCCGGCTCTGGAAACACCATATATTTT.

J is TRBJ2-5 and V is TRBV10-3; weak D call: TRBD2 (5 bases). The DNA end favors TRBJ2-7, so the J call may be wrong. The CDR3 has 14 amino acids. The germline V gene has CDR1 ENHRY and CDR2 SYGVKD. The chain's CDR3 is CAINEGGKIYEQYF. DNA for the CDR3: TGTGCCATCAACGAAGGAGGAAAGATCTACGAGCAGTACTTC.

This clonotype has only a few counts. The genes are TRBV7-2 and TRBJ2-1, with 10 bases aligning to TRBD2. This CDR3 has 16 residues. With V trimmed by 2 bases and J by 3 bases, 4 bases remained unmatched. Germline assignment: CDR1 SGHTA and CDR2 FQGNSA. CDR3 sequence reads: CASSLRSGGFYNEQFF. The CDR3 DNA sequence: TGTGCCAGCAGCTTACGTAGCGGGGGGTTCTACAATGAGCAGTTCTTC.

This clonotype was found a few times. The rearrangement joins TRBV6-5 to TRBJ1-5; 8 nucleotides line up with TRBD1. The germline V gene has CDR1 MNHEY and CDR2 SVGAGI. With 9 bases clipped from V and 6 bases from J, the junction kept 4 bases outside the gene matches. The CDR3 totals 12 residues. CDR3 loop: CASSGGGQPQHF. CDR3 bases: TGTGCCAGTTCAGGGGGCGGTCAGCCCCAGCATTTT.

The chain couples TRBV7-9 to TRBJ1-3; D not certain. CDR3 length: 15 amino acids. Trimming pared 7 bases from V and 0 bases from J, leaving 13 bases between. Germline V gene data show CDR1 as SEHNR and CDR2 as FQNEAQ (reference sequence). The CDR3 sequence is CASIWSGSSGNTIYF. The CDR3 bases are TGTGCCAGCATTTGGAGCGGCAGCTCTGGAAACACCATATATTTT.

This chain links TRBV6-2 or TRBV6-3 with TRBJ2-1; D tentatively fits TRBD1 or TRBD2 (5 bases each). The CDR3 sequence is 14 residues long. In germline, CDR1 is MNHEY, CDR2 SVGEGT. V was shortened by 5 bases and J by 6 bases, with 14 bases between the two germline ends. In DNA, the CDR3 is TGTGCCAGCAGTAGGGGCCAGGGACGCAATGAGCAGTTCTTC. It yields the protein CASSRGQGRNEQFF.

This clonotype has a handful of counts. The chain recombines TRBV20-1 with TRBJ2-7; TRBD1 aligns across 7 bases. Unmatched junction bases numbered 6, after V lost 6 bases and J lost 1 base. CDR1 and CDR2 from the germline V gene are DFQATT and SNEGSKA (reference sequence). The CDR3 sequence is 13 residues long. The CDR3 here is CSAPRQGSYEQYF. As DNA, the CDR3 is TGCAGTGCCCCGCGACAGGGATCCTACGAGCAGTACTTC.

V and J are TRBV28 and TRBJ2-7; D is ambiguous. The germline V and J ends were trimmed by 5 bases and 3 bases, with 5 bases remaining between them. The CDR3 is 11 amino acids. The germline V gene encodes CDR1 MDHEN and CDR2 SYDVKM. Here the CDR3 DNA reads TGTGCCAGCAGTATCCACTACGAGCAGTACTTC. It translates to CASSIHYEQYF. Combining the CDR3 with reference TRBV28 and TRBJ2-7 gives the whole variable domain DVKVTQSSRYLVKRTGEKVFLECVQDMDHENMFWYRQDPGLGLRLIYFSYDVKMKEKGDIPEGYSVSREKKERFSLILESASTNQTSMYLCASSIHYEQYFGPGTRLTVT.

Concerning this clonotype itself: One junction end does not reproduce the germline sequence, and a read error may be involved. The chain employs TRBV18 and TRBJ1-4; TRBD1 matches at 8 bases. Germline V lookup: CDR1 KGHSH, CDR2 LQKENI. This CDR3 is 16 amino acids long. Written as DNA, the CDR3 is TGTGCCAGCTCACCAGGGAGGACAGGGCCAAATGAAAAACTGGTTTTT. It is translated as CASSPGRTGPNEKLVF.

This chain joins TRBV9 and TRBJ2-7; 9 bases map to TRBD2. CDR1 and CDR2 (germline): SGDLS, YYNGEE. V was pared by 0 bases and J by 3 bases, with 7 bases of the junction left unmatched. The CDR3 is 16 residues long. The chain's CDR3 is CASSVGSSSGIYEQYF. The DNA of the CDR3 is TGTGCCAGCAGCGTAGGGAGTTCTAGCGGGATCTACGAGCAGTACTTC.